This T cell receptor beta chain was documented in a study of shared clonotypes between healthy human individuals. Every immunoSEQ plate was one replicate of a subset's evenly spread DNA. Using immunoSEQ multiplex PCR, the repertoire was profiled, and TCRdb retains in-frame clones only, with some absent. This sample has approximately 480,000 clones, with nearly 80% found just once. The study's findings and limits: Only a few donors were included, so the genetic and exposure-history diversity represented was limited.

V was pared by 4 bases and J by 9 bases, with 10 bases of the junction left unmatched. Germline V gene lookup returns CDR1 SGHDT and CDR2 YYEEEE. CDR3 length equals 15 residues. This clone was counted a few times. Its matching antigen is unknown. The chain combines TRBV5-6 with TRBJ2-5; 12 bases are a match to TRBD2. The source is a woman aged 40 to 55 in good health. Some clones in this sample may be carry-over from other donors' samples. Sample: PBMCs. The chain's CDR3 is CASSRLAGVDQPQYF. The DNA of the CDR3 is TGTGCCAGCAGCCGACTAGCGGGAGTAGACCAGCCCCAGTACTTC.